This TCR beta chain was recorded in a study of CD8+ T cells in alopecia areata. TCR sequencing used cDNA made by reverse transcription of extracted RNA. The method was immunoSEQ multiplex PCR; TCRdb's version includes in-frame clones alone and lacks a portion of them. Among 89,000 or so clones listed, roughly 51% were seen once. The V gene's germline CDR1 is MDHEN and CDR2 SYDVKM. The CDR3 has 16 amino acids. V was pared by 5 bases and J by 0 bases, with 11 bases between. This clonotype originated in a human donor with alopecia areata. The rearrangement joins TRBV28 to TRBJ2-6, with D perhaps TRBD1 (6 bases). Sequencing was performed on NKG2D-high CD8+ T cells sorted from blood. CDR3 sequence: CASSADSTSGANVLTF. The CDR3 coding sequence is TGTGCCAGCAGTGCGGACAGTACCTCTGGGGCCAACGTCCTGACTTTC.